This TCR beta chain originates from a study of shared clonotypes between healthy human individuals. About the research overall: The people who gave samples were a couple of women and a few men aged 18 to 49.

Measured with immunoSEQ multiplex PCR; TCRdb has only the in-frame clones, and not every one. The sample has 650,000 to 750,000 clones, about three quarters seen once; the top ten hold under 2%. Trimming pared 6 bases from V and 7 bases from J, leaving 17 bases between. The V gene's germline CDR1 is SGHDT and CDR2 YYEEEE. The CDR3 contains 13 residues. Study findings and constraints: Sampling used blood alone; tissue repertoires probably differ.

With respect to this clone: What it binds is not known.

The sequencing sample was made of memory CD4+ T cells sorted from blood. Subset given: CD45RA-negative fraction. This receptor was obtained from a woman in her 30s in good health. The chain links TRBV5-6 to TRBJ2-7, with D possibly matching TRBD1 (6 bases). Written as DNA, the CDR3 is TGTGCCAGCAACAAGGACAGTCTGAGGGAGCAGTACTTC. Its protein is CASNKDSLREQYF.